This T cell receptor beta chain was observed in a study of early T cells in non-severe SARS-CoV-2 infection. About this clonotype itself: Its cognate antigen is unknown.

The study, taken as a whole, reports: Reliance on VDJdb matching favored anti-spike CD8 responses; private and CD4 specificities were missed.

MiXCR, run by TCRdb on the 5' RACE reads, gives a single entry per CDR3 protein. This table has 84,000 or so distinct CDR3 sequences, 14% appearing once. The CDR3 sequence is 12 residues long. Trimming pared 4 bases from V and 8 bases from J, leaving 11 bases between. CDR1 MDHEN and CDR2 SYDVKM come from the germline V gene. This TCR came from an adult who was a healthcare worker with PCR-confirmed SARS-CoV-2 infection or an uninfected control (not recorded which). Source material: whole blood. The V and J genes are TRBV28 and TRBJ1-2; no reliable D call. The CDR3 here is CASSSPNRGYTF. CDR3 DNA sequence: TGTGCCAGCAGTTCCCCCAACAGAGGCTACACCTTC.